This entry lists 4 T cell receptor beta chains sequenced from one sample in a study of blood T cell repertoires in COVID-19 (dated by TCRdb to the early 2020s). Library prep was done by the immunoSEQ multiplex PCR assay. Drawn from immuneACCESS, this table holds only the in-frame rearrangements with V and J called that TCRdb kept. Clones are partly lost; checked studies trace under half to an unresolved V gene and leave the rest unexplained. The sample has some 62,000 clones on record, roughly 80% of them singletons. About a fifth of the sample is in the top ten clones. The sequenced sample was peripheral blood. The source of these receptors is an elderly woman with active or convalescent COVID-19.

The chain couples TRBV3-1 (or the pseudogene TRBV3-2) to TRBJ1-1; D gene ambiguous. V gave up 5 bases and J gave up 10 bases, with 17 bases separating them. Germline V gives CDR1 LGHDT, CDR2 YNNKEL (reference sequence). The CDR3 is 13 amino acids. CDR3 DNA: TGTGCCAGCAGCGAAGGACTGTCCCGGGGAGCTTTCTTT. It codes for CASSEGLSRGAFF.

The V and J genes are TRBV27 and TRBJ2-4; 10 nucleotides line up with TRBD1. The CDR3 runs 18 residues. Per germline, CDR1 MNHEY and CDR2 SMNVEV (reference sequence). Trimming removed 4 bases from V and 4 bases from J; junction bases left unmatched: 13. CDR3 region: CASSSLTAGQGPKNIQYF. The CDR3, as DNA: TGTGCCAGCAGTTCTTTAACAGCGGGACAGGGGCCAAAAAACATTCAGTACTTC.

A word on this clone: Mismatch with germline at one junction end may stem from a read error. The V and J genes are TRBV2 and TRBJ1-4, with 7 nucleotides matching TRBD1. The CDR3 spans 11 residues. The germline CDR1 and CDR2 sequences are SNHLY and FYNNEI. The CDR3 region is CASSGVGQKIF. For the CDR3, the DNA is TGTGCCAGCAGTGGGGTGGGACAGAAAATTTTT.

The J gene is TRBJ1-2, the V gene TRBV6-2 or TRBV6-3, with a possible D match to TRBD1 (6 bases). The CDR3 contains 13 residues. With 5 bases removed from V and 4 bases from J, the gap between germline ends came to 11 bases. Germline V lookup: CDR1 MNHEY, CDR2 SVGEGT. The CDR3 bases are TGTGCCAGCAGTCAGGGGTTCGCCTATGGCTACACCTTC. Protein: CASSQGFAYGYTF.